Below are 31 T cell receptor beta chains sequenced from a single sample in a study of identical twins. TCRdb fed the 5' RACE reads into MiXCR, producing one record per CDR3 protein. The sample has approximately 590,000 distinct CDR3 sequences, nearly 10% seen once. The same sample was also studied in work on yellow fever vaccine responses in identical twins.

What was sequenced was PBMCs. The receptors stem from a woman aged 18-35 years in good health.

This clonotype was seen at least ten times. V and J are TRBV24-1 and TRBJ2-3, with D possibly being TRBD1 or TRBD2 (5 bases each). The germline gives CDR1 KGHDR, CDR2 SFDVKD. Deletions cut 3 bases from V and 0 bases from J, with 12 bases between. This CDR3 has 16 amino acids. CDR3 residues: CATSDPGPESTDTQYF. CDR3 sequence (DNA): TGTGCCACCAGTGATCCGGGACCAGAAAGCACAGATACGCAGTATTTT.

V usage is TRBV20-1 and J usage is TRBJ2-3; a possible D gene is TRBD2 (6 bases). The CDR3 runs to 14 residues. V was clipped by 6 bases and J by 2 bases, with 15 bases between them. CDR1 is DFQATT, CDR2 SNEGSKA, per germline (reference sequence). CDR3 sequence: CSAPVTSSTDTQYF. DNA for the CDR3: TGCAGTGCACCCGTGACTAGTTCCACAGATACGCAGTATTTT.

The J gene is TRBJ2-2, the V gene TRBV18; D possibly corresponds to TRBD1 (6 bases). The V gene's germline CDR1 is KGHSH and CDR2 LQKENI. V shed 1 base and J shed 2 bases, with 14 bases lying between them. CDR3 length: 17 residues. The CDR3 spells CASSPLQPGVNTGELFF. The CDR3, as DNA: TGTGCCAGCTCACCACTTCAGCCAGGGGTTAACACCGGGGAGCTGTTTTTT.

The J gene is TRBJ2-3, the V gene TRBV10-3; no firm D call. The CDR3 is 12 residues long. Trimming cost V 3 bases and J 3 bases, with 4 bases left between them. The germline CDR1 and CDR2 sequences are ENHRY and SYGVKD. This CDR3 is CAISDGTDTQYF. CDR3 nucleotides: TGTGCCATCAGTGACGGGACAGATACGCAGTATTTT.

The chain carries TRBV20-1 and TRBJ2-1; TRBD2 matches at 10 bases. The CDR3 runs 14 residues. Trimming cost V 3 bases and J 3 bases; bases outside gene matches: 2. CDR1 is DFQATT, CDR2 SNEGSKA, per germline (reference sequence). The CDR3 spells CSASASGSYNEQFF. CDR3 coding DNA: TGCAGTGCTAGTGCTAGCGGGAGCTACAATGAGCAGTTCTTC.

This clonotype was counted between two and nine times. The rearrangement uses TRBV2 and TRBJ2-1, with D perhaps matching TRBD2 (6 bases). Trimming shortened V by 0 bases and J by 6 bases, and 12 bases separated the two germline ends. Germline V lookup: CDR1 SNHLY, CDR2 FYNNEI. The CDR3 is made up of 15 amino acids. CDR3 protein: CASSEALTRGNEQFF. For the CDR3, the DNA is TGTGCCAGCAGTGAAGCGTTGACTAGGGGCAATGAGCAGTTCTTC.

This clonotype was picked up many times. The V and J genes are TRBV29-1 and TRBJ2-5; 9 bases match TRBD2. The junction had 9 bases not matched to a gene; V was cut back by 5 bases and J by 5 bases. CDR3 length equals 14 residues. Germline V CDR1 and CDR2: SQVTM, ANQGSEA. DNA of the CDR3: TGCAGCGTTTCCGGGACTAGCCCTCGGGAGACCCAGTACTTC. Translation: CSVSGTSPRETQYF.

This clonotype was observed a few times. CDR3 coding DNA: TGTGCCAGCAGCAGCAGGGGTTACGAGGACAATGAGCAGTTCTTC. It translates to CASSSRGYEDNEQFF. This rearrangement joins TRBV6-2 or TRBV6-3 to TRBJ2-1, with a possible D match to TRBD1 (6 bases). Trimming shortened V by 6 bases and J by 5 bases, and 17 bases separated the two germline ends. This CDR3 has 15 residues. Looked up from germline, CDR1 is MNHEY and CDR2 is SVGEGT.

This clonotype has a count of ten or more. The chain joins TRBV7-6 to TRBJ2-3; TRBD1 matches 9 bases. Trimming took 6 bases from V and 6 from J; bases not matched to a gene: 10. The CDR3 is 15 amino acids. The germline V gene encodes CDR1 SGHVS and CDR2 FNYEAQ. The CDR3 protein is CASRRTGTGFDTQYF. CDR3 in DNA: TGTGCCAGCAGACGAACCGGGACAGGGTTCGATACGCAGTATTTT.

In its sample, this clonotype was seen many times. This chain links TRBV5-1 with TRBJ2-7, with D unclear. Trimming removed 0 bases at V and 5 bases at J, with 9 bases between. The CDR3 is 13 residues long. Germline CDR1 and CDR2: SGHRS and YFSETQ. CDR3 coding DNA: TGCGCCAGCAGCTTGGAGGAAGGGAACGAGCAGTACTTC. Translated, it gives CASSLEEGNEQYF.

The chain combines TRBV6-2 or TRBV6-3 with TRBJ2-7; 7 nucleotides agree with TRBD1. V shed 5 bases, J shed 2 bases, and the junction held 18 bases outside the gene matches. Germline assignment: CDR1 MNHEY and CDR2 SVGEGT. This CDR3 has 18 amino acids. The DNA for the CDR3 is TGTGCCAGCAGTCAACTCCTTAGGAAGGGGGCGAGGGCCTACGAGCAGTACTTC. Translating it yields CASSQLLRKGARAYEQYF.

The table lists this clonotype with a few counts. The chain links TRBV29-1 to TRBJ2-5; 9 bases line up with TRBD1. CDR1 and CDR2 from the germline V gene are SQVTM and ANQGSEA. J gave up 4 bases and V 5 bases, and 8 bases lay outside the gene matches. This CDR3 spans 14 amino acids. This chain's CDR3 is CSVSDRGMSETQYF. In DNA, the CDR3 is TGCAGCGTTTCAGACAGGGGGATGTCAGAGACCCAGTACTTC.

This clonotype has only a few counts. The chain combines TRBV25-1 with TRBJ2-7, with 7 bases matching TRBD1. There are 13 residues in the CDR3. CDR1 and CDR2 (germline): MGHDK, SYGVNS. V dropped 8 bases and J dropped 3; count of bases not matched to a gene: 7. CDR3 region: CASAGTALYEQYF. The CDR3 nucleotides are TGTGCCAGCGCCGGGACAGCGCTCTACGAGCAGTACTTC.

There are a few counts of this clonotype. The chain carries TRBV28 and TRBJ2-7, with a weak D call TRBD2 (6 bases). Germline V gives CDR1 MDHEN, CDR2 SYDVKM. The CDR3 contains 15 residues. Trimming took 6 bases from V and 1 from J, leaving 16 bases between them. The DNA for the CDR3 is TGTGCCAGCAGACCTTCCGGGACTCTTTCCTACGAGCAGTACTTC. This sequence encodes CASRPSGTLSYEQYF.

The sample holds a few counts of this clonotype. This sequence joins TRBV27 and TRBJ1-2, with D unclear. The germline CDR1 and CDR2 sequences are MNHEY and SMNVEV (reference sequence). V was clipped by 5 bases and J by 2 bases, with 21 bases between them. This CDR3 spans 17 amino acids. CDR3: CASSLRPGNRANYGYTF. In DNA, the CDR3 is TGTGCCAGCAGTCTACGACCGGGAAACCGAGCCAACTATGGCTACACCTTC.

This clonotype was counted only a few times. The rearrangement joins TRBV7-2 to TRBJ2-1; 8 nucleotides match TRBD2. CDR3 length: 16 amino acids. Trimming at V came to 4 bases and at J to 5 bases, leaving 10 bases not matched to a gene. CDR1 is SGHTA and CDR2 is FQGNSA in the germline V gene. As DNA, the CDR3 is TGTGCCAGCAGCTGGCCCAGCGGGGGAAACGACAATGAGCAGTTCTTC. As protein: CASSWPSGGNDNEQFF. Full variable domain (missing parts from reference TRBV7-2 and TRBJ2-1): GAGVSQSPSNKVTEKGKDVELRCDPISGHTALYWYRQSLGQGLEFLIYFQGNSAPDKSGLPSDRFSAERTGGSVSTLTIQRTQQEDSAVYLCASSWPSGGNDNEQFFGPGTRLTVL.

In its sample, this clonotype was seen many times. This chain links TRBV20-1 with TRBJ1-2; 9 bases align to TRBD1. There are 12 residues in the CDR3. The germline V gene has CDR1 DFQATT and CDR2 SNEGSKA (reference sequence). The trim removed 4 bases at V and 8 bases at J, leaving 5 bases unmatched. Here the CDR3 reads CSANDRGKGYTF. In nucleotides, the CDR3 is TGCAGTGCTAATGACAGGGGGAAGGGCTACACCTTC.

The genes are TRBV28 and TRBJ2-2; possibly TRBD1 for D (6 bases). CDR1 is MDHEN and CDR2 is SYDVKM in the germline V gene. Trimming shortened V by 7 bases and J by 9 bases, and 18 bases separated the two germline ends. The CDR3 runs to 14 residues. CDR3 DNA sequence: TGTGCCAGCAACCCACAGGGAAATTCCAGGGAGCTGTTTTTT. It specifies CASNPQGNSRELFF.

The gene calls are TRBV2 and TRBJ2-1, with 9 bases aligning to TRBD1. In germline, CDR1 is SNHLY, CDR2 FYNNEI. The CDR3 is made up of 16 amino acids. The J segment lost 6 bases and the V segment lost 6 bases, leaving 12 bases of the junction unmatched. As DNA, the CDR3 is TGTGCCAGCAGCGCAAACAGGGGGCAAAGGGGCAATGAGCAGTTCTTC. It yields the protein CASSANRGQRGNEQFF.

This clonotype has just one count. The chain is built from TRBV7-9 and TRBJ2-5; D is perhaps TRBD1 (6 bases). Germline V gene data show CDR1 as SEHNR and CDR2 as FQNEAQ (reference sequence). The ends were cut back, 5 bases at V and 10 bases at J, with 23 bases in the middle. CDR3 length: 15 residues. In nucleotides, the CDR3 is TGTGCCAGCAGCCAGACCGGGACACTGGCTGGGGACCAGTACTTC. Its protein product is CASSQTGTLAGDQYF.

In regard to this clonotype: This sequence may be a read error, since a much larger clone differs from it by one base. The DNA for the CDR3 is TGCAGCGCCCGGGAGGCCTCCTACGAGCAGCACTTC. Protein: CSAREASYEQHF. J is TRBJ2-7 and V is TRBV20-1, with 7 bases fitting TRBD2. Germline CDR1 is DFQATT and CDR2 is SNEGSKA (reference sequence). The CDR3 is 12 amino acids.

This clonotype was seen at least ten times. V usage is TRBV3-1 and J usage is TRBJ2-7, with 8 bases fitting TRBD1. The CDR3 spans 14 residues. J gave up 5 bases and V 4 bases, and 7 bases lay outside the gene matches. CDR1 and CDR2 from the germline V gene are LGHDT and YNNKEL (reference sequence). This chain's CDR3 is CASSPPGQVNEQYF. CDR3 nucleotide sequence: TGTGCCAGCAGCCCACCGGGACAGGTCAACGAGCAGTACTTC.

This clonotype showed up just a few times. The chain couples TRBV5-6 to TRBJ2-1; D is undetermined. Germline lookup yields CDR1 SGHDT and CDR2 YYEEEE. Trimming removed 4 bases from V and 10 bases from J, with 15 bases in between. The CDR3 is made up of 13 amino acids. CDR3 DNA: TGTGCCAGCAGCCTTATGCCGGATGGCGAGCAGTTCTTC. This codes for CASSLMPDGEQFF.

The V and J genes are TRBV4-3 and TRBJ2-7, with D tentatively TRBD1 (6 bases). Germline CDR1 and CDR2: LGHNA and YSLEER. Trimming removed 0 bases at V and 4 bases at J, with 16 bases between. The CDR3 spans 16 residues. The CDR3 coding sequence is TGCGCCAGCAGCCAAGACCGTCAGGGGCCAGGGTACGAGCAGTACTTC. This codes for CASSQDRQGPGYEQYF.

Many counts were recorded for this clonotype. The chain carries TRBV24-1 and TRBJ2-1; 15 nucleotides match TRBD2. This CDR3 has 17 residues. CDR1 KGHDR and CDR2 SFDVKD come from the germline V gene. Trimming at V came to 2 bases and at J to 6 bases, leaving 4 bases not matched to a gene. CDR3 bases: TGTGCCACCAGTGATTCAAGGACTAGCGGGAGGGTCAATGAGCAGTTCTTC. Protein product: CATSDSRTSGRVNEQFF.

The chain uses TRBV7-2 and TRBJ2-7, with 9 bases matching TRBD1. From germline, CDR1 is SGHTA and CDR2 FQGNSA. This CDR3 contains 16 residues. Unmatched junction bases numbered 4, after V lost 1 base and J lost 0 bases. The CDR3 DNA reads as TGTGCCAGCAGCTTAGTTGGGACAGGGAGCTCCTACGAGCAGTACTTC. The encoded protein is CASSLVGTGSSYEQYF.

This clonotype was recorded at least ten times. This chain joins TRBV29-1 and TRBJ2-3, with D unclear. The V end was cut by 2 bases, the J end by 4 bases, with 7 bases between. The CDR3 covers 12 residues. Germline V CDR1 and CDR2: SQVTM, ANQGSEA. CDR3 DNA sequence: TGCAGCGTTGAACTAAATCCAGATACGCAGTATTTT. Amino acid sequence: CSVELNPDTQYF.

This clonotype was seen repeatedly, ten times or more. The gene calls are TRBV11-1 and TRBJ2-1; 7 nucleotides align to TRBD2. Trimming at V came to 5 bases and at J to 0 bases, leaving 13 bases not matched to a gene. Germline CDR1 is SGHAT and CDR2 is FQDESV (reference sequence). The CDR3 runs to 18 residues. Here the CDR3 reads CASSARAKRGNSYNEQFF. The DNA of the CDR3 is TGTGCCAGCAGCGCCCGAGCGAAGCGGGGAAACTCCTACAATGAGCAGTTCTTC.

This clonotype was counted at least ten times. CDR3: CASSESRVADTQYF. The CDR3 region has the DNA TGTGCCAGCAGTGAGTCCAGGGTGGCAGATACGCAGTATTTT. The chain carries TRBV25-1 and TRBJ2-3; maybe TRBD1 (5 bases). The germline V gene has CDR1 MGHDK and CDR2 SYGVNS. V dropped 3 bases and J dropped 4 bases, with 11 bases sitting between them. The CDR3 has 14 residues.

This clonotype has just a few counts. The chain joins TRBV6-1 to TRBJ2-7; possible D gene TRBD1, 6 bases. The V gene's germline CDR1 is MNHNS and CDR2 SASEGT. V lost 8 bases and J lost 5, with 19 bases in between. The CDR3 has 14 residues. DNA for the CDR3: TGTGCCAGCCACGCCGGGACACCCATCCACGAGCAGTACTTC. Protein sequence: CASHAGTPIHEQYF.

This clonotype was found a few times. The chain employs TRBV20-1 and TRBJ2-5, with 8 bases fitting TRBD2. J was trimmed by 4 bases and V by 0 bases; bases with no gene match: 13. CDR1 and CDR2 (germline): DFQATT, SNEGSKA (reference sequence). CDR3 length: 17 amino acids. CDR3 bases: TGCAGTGCTAGAGATTGGGCTAGCGGGCAACGGGGAGAGACCCAGTACTTC. Translated: CSARDWASGQRGETQYF.